This T cell receptor beta chain is drawn from a study of T cells after yellow fever vaccination. Germline-derived CDR1 and CDR2 are SQVTM and ANQGSEA. CDR3 length equals 14 residues. V was cut by 4 bases and J by 4 bases, with 15 bases left in between. Only a few counts were recorded for this clonotype. Its target is unknown. TCR cDNA, made by 5'RACE template switching, carried an added universal primer site and UMIs. MiXCR was run by TCRdb on the 5' RACE reads, yielding one entry per CDR3 protein. This sample yields hundreds of thousands of distinct CDR3 sequences, of which under 20% are seen a single time; 15% to 20% belongs to the top ten. General study points: The study re-detected most primary-vaccination clones after the booster (96% CD4, around 90% CD8). Overall, a small share of clonotypes was seen in both CD4 and CD8 compartments. Peaking faster, on day 5 versus 15, the secondary response was nonetheless weaker.

Sequenced material: PBMCs, taken before the yellow fever booster vaccination. The rearrangement joins TRBV29-1 to TRBJ2-3, with unresolved D. The receptor's source is a man aged 18 to 29 who received the YFV17D yellow fever vaccine. The CDR3 DNA is TGCAGCGTTGCCACTCCTCCCACGCCAGATACGCAGTATTTT. Protein product: CSVATPPTPDTQYF.